A selection of T cell receptor beta chains follows, all from one sample in a study of blood T cell repertoires in COVID-19. Clones were sequenced by immunoSEQ multiplex PCR, and TCRdb holds only the in-frame ones, with some missing. The data hold 200,000 to 300,000 clones, with roughly 84% observed a single time. The sample comprised peripheral blood. The receptors were sampled from a human donor in a cohort sampled during active COVID-19. CDR3s include the opening cysteine and the closing phenylalanine or tryptophan. D genes are given only for firm matches.

J	V	D	CDR3	DNA
TRBJ1-1	TRBV9	NA	CASSVVSQVPTEAFF	TGTGCCAGCAGCGTAGTAAGTCAGGTCCCCACTGAAGCTTTCTTT
TRBJ2-3	TRBV25-1	TRBD1	CASSSRDRLFTDTQYF	TGTGCCAGCAGTAGCCGGGACAGACTTTTCACAGATACGCAGTATTTT
TRBJ1-5	TRBV6-6	NA	CASSYTGLQPQHF	TGTGCCAGCAGTTACACAGGGTTGCAGCCCCAGCATTTT
TRBJ1-3	TRBV12-3/TRBV12-4	NA	CASSLDGGNTIYF	TGTGCCAGCAGTTTAGATGGCGGAAACACCATATATTTT
TRBJ2-7	TRBV18	TRBD1	CASSIRTGQGGTYEQYF	TGTGCCAGCTCAATTCGAACCGGACAGGGGGGGACCTACGAGCAGTACTTC
TRBJ1-1	TRBV18	TRBD1	CASSLRTGLDNTEAFF	TGTGCCAGCTCACTTCGGACAGGGTTGGACAACACTGAAGCTTTCTTT
TRBJ2-1	TRBV18	TRBD2	CASSPPSRGLADNEQFF	TGTGCCAGCTCACCTCCCTCAAGAGGACTAGCGGACAATGAGCAGTTCTTC
TRBJ2-3	TRBV7-2	TRBD2	CASSSGTRGEYF	TGTGCCAGCAGCTCCGGGACCCGGGGGGAGTATTTT
TRBJ2-1	TRBV18	NA	CASSPPDSRREQFF	TGTGCCAGCTCACCACCGGACTCCCGGCGGGAGCAGTTCTTC
TRBJ1-4	TRBV19	TRBD1	CASSPRTGWAEKLFF	TGTGCCAGTAGTCCCCGGACAGGGTGGGCGGAAAAACTGTTTTTT
TRBJ2-7	TRBV4-1	NA	CASSHPPGTQVTYEQYF	TGCGCCAGCAGCCATCCACCCGGGACACAGGTTACCTACGAGCAGTACTTC
TRBJ1-4	TRBV5-1	NA	CASSSYARAGEKLFF	TGCGCCAGCTCCTCTTATGCGAGGGCGGGCGAAAAACTGTTTTTT